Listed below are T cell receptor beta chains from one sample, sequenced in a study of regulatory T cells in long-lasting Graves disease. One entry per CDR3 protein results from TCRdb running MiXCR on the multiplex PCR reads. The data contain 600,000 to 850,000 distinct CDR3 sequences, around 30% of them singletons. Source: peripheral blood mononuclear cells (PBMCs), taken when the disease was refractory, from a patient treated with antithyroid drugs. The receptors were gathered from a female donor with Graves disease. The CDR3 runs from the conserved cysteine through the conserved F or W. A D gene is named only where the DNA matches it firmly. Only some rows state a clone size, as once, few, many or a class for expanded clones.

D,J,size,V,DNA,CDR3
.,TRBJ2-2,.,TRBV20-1,TGCAGTGCCCCTCTCGGTTACACCGGGGAGCTGTTTTTT,CSAPLGYTGELFF
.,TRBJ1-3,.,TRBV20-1,TGCAGTGCCCCTCCTGGGGGGGCTGGAAACACCATATATTTT,CSAPPGGAGNTIYF
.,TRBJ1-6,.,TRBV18,TGTGCCAGCTCACCATACGGCAGGGATCGTAATTCACCCCTCCACTTT,CASSPYGRDRNSPLHF
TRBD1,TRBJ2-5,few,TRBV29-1,TGCAGCGTTTCAACAGGGGGTAAAGAGACCCAGTACTTC,CSVSTGGKETQYF
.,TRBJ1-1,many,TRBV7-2,TGTGCCAGCAGCTTAGATCCAGGGTGGACTGAAGCTTTCTTT,CASSLDPGWTEAFF
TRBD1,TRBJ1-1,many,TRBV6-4,TGTGCCAGCAGTGGAGGGGGCTGGGGCACTGAAGCTTTCTTT,CASSGGGWGTEAFF
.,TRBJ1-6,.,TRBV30,TGTGCCTGGAGCAGGGACACAAGCTCCTATAATTCACCCCTCCACTTT,CAWSRDTSSYNSPLHF
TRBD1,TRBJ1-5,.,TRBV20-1,TGCAGTGCTAGGGACAGGCGGGTTCCAGTTAATCAGCCCCAGCATTTT,CSARDRRVPVNQPQHF
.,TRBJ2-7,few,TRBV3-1,TGTGCCAGCAGCCAAGATACTTACGGGCAGTACTTC,CASSQDTYGQYF
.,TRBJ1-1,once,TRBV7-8,TGTGCCAGCAGGGGGTCCCTCGGTAGCCTGGGGAACACTGAAGCTTTCTTT,CASRGSLGSLGNTEAFF
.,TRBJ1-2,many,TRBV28,TGTGCCAGCAGTTTCCAGGGTATGATCTTC,CASSFQGMIF
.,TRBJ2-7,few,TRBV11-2,TGTGCCAGCAGCAAATACCCCTCGGGCGTCGACGAGCAGTACTTC,CASSKYPSGVDEQYF
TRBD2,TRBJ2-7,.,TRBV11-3,TGTGCCAGCAGCTTAGATTGGGGACTAGCGGGAGACTACGAGCAGTACTTC,CASSLDWGLAGDYEQYF
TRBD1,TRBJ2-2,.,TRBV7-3,TGTGCCAGCAGCACCACAGGGGACACCGGGGAGCTGTTTTTT,CASSTTGDTGELFF
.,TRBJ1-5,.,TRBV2,TGTGCCAGCAGTGAAGCGTCGAGAAGCAATCAGCCCCAGCATTTT,CASSEASRSNQPQHF
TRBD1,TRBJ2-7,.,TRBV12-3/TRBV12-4,TGTGCCAGCAGTGCGACCTCCGGGACAGGGGGCCGCCCCTACGAGCAGTACTTC,CASSATSGTGGRPYEQYF
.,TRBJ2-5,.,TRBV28,TGTGCCAGCAGAAGCACAGGGAGGCGAGAGACCCAGTACTTC,CASRSTGRRETQYF
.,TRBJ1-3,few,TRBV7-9,TGTGCCAGCAGCTTAACAGGGTCCTCTGGAAACACCATATATTTT,CASSLTGSSGNTIYF
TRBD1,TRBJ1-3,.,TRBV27,TGTGCCAGCAGTTCGGACAGGGGTGGAAACACCATATATTTT,CASSSDRGGNTIYF
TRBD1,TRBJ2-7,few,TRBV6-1,TGTGCCAGCAGTCGCGACAGGGGGCTGGTCGAGCAGTACTTC,CASSRDRGLVEQYF
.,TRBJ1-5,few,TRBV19,TGTGCCAGTAGTATGGGCCGGGCAAACAATCAGCCCCAGCATTTT,CASSMGRANNQPQHF
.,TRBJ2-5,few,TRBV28,TGTGCCAGCAGTTTAGGGGCAGGGTACCAAGAGACCCAGTACTTC,CASSLGAGYQETQYF
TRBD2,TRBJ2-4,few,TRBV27,TGTGCCAGCACCTTCTCCGGGACTAGCGGTCATAAAAACATTCAGTACTTC,CASTFSGTSGHKNIQYF
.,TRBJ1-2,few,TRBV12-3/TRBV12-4,TGTGCCAGCAGACCTCCTTACCCGGTATCGAAAGGCTACACCTTC,CASRPPYPVSKGYTF
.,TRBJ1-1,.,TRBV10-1,TGCGCCAGCAGCCCGGGACCGGGAGGCACTGAAGCTTTCTTT,CASSPGPGGTEAFF
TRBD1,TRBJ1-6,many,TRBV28,TGTGCCAGCAGACCGGGACAGGGTGGTTCACCCCTCCACTTT,CASRPGQGGSPLHF
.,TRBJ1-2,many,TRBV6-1,TGTGCCAGCAGGGCCCCGGGGCGCCCAAACTATGGCTACACCTTC,CASRAPGRPNYGYTF
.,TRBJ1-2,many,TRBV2,TGTGCCAGCAGTGAGGGCAGGACTTGGGGCTACACCTTC,CASSEGRTWGYTF
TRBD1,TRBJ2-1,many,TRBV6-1,TGTGCCAGCAGCCCCCCCTCGACAGGGGCCAATGAGCAGTTCTTC,CASSPPSTGANEQFF
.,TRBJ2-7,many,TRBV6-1,TGTGCCAGCCACCCTGGTCGGACCCAGGGATACTCCTACGAGCAGTACTTC,CASHPGRTQGYSYEQYF
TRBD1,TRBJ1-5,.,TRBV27,TGTGCCAGCAGTTTCCTTTGGACAGGTACCAATCAGCCCCAGCATTTT,CASSFLWTGTNQPQHF
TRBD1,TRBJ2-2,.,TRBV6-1,TGTGCCAGCAAATGGACAGGGATCACCGGGGAGCTGTTTTTT,CASKWTGITGELFF
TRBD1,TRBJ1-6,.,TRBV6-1,TGTGCCAGCAGGGGGGACAGTAATAATTCACCCCTCCACTTT,CASRGDSNNSPLHF
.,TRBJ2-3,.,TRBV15,TGTGCCACCAGCAGAGATTCGGGATGGTTGGATACGCAGTATTTT,CATSRDSGWLDTQYF
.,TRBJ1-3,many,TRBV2,TGTGCCAGCAGTCACGACACGTTTGACTCTGGAAACACCATATATTTT,CASSHDTFDSGNTIYF
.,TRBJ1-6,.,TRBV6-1,TGTGCCAGCAAAGAAGAAGGGGGAACAAATTCACCCCTCCACTTT,CASKEEGGTNSPLHF
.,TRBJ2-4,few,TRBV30,TGTGCCTGGAGTCCGGGTAACAAAAACATTCAGTACTTC,CAWSPGNKNIQYF
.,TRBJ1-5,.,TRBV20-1,TGCAGTGCTCGGGCAGGCCTAGAACAGCCCCAGCATTTT,CSARAGLEQPQHF
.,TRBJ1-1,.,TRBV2,TGTGCCAGCATGGGACACGGGGGGAGGAACACTGAAGCTTTCTTT,CASMGHGGRNTEAFF
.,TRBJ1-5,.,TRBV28,TGTGCCAGCAGTCACGGGGAGGGTCAGCCCCAGCATTTT,CASSHGEGQPQHF
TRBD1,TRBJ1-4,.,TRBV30,TGTGCCTGGAGTGTAGGGACAGCAACTAATGAAAAACTGTTTTTT,CAWSVGTATNEKLFF
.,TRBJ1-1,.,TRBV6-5,TGTGCCAGCAGTTACGGGGTGGATGAGGGATTGAACACTGAAGCTTTCTTT,CASSYGVDEGLNTEAFF
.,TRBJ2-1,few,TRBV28,TGTGCCAGCGTCAAACGGAATGAGCAGTTCTTC,CASVKRNEQFF
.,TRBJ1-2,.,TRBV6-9,TGTGCCAGCAGTTACTGGGGGGGCAGGCCGACTAACTATGGCTACACCTTC,CASSYWGGRPTNYGYTF
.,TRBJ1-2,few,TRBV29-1,TGCAGCGTTGAAGGGGTCTATGGCTACACCTTC,CSVEGVYGYTF
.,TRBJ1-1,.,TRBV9,TGTGCCAGCAGCGTAGCTGCAGGCCAGAACACTGAAGCTTTCTTT,CASSVAAGQNTEAFF
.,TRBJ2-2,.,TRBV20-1,TGCAGTGCTAGTAAGAGTGCTGGCGGGGAGCTGTTTTTT,CSASKSAGGELFF
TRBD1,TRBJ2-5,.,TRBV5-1,TGCGCCAGCAGCTTGGGCTTACAGGGGGCCCGAGAGACCCAGTACTTC,CASSLGLQGARETQYF
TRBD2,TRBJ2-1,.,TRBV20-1,TGCAGTGCTTCCACGCTAGCGGGAGGGCCCTACAATGAGCAGTTCTTC,CSASTLAGGPYNEQFF
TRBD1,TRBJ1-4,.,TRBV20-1,TGCAGTGCTAGATTGACAGGGAGTAGCGGTGAAAAACTGTTTTTT,CSARLTGSSGEKLFF